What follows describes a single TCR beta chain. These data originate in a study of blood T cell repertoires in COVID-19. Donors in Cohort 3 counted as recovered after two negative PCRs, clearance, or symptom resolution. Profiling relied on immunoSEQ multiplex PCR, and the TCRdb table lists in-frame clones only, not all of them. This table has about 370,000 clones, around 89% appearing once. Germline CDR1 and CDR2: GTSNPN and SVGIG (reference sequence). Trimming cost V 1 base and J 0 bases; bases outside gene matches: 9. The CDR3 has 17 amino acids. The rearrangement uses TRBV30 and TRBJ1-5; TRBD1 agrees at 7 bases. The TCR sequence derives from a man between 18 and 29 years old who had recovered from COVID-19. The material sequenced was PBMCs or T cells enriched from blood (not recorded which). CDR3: CAWSGDRISSSNQPQHF. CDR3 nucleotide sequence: TGTGCCTGGAGTGGGGACAGAATATCCTCTAGCAATCAGCCCCAGCATTTT.